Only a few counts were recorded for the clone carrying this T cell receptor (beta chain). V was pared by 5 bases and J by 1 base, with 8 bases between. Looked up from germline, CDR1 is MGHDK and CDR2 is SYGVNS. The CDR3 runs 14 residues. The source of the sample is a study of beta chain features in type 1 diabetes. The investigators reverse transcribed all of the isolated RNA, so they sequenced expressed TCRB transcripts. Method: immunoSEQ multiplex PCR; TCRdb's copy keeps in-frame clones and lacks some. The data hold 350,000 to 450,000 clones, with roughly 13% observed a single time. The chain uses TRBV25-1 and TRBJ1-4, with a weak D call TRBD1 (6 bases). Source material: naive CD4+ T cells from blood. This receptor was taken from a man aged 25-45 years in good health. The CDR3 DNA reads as TGTGCCAGCAGTTTACAGGGAACTAATGAAAAACTGTTTTTT. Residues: CASSLQGTNEKLFF.